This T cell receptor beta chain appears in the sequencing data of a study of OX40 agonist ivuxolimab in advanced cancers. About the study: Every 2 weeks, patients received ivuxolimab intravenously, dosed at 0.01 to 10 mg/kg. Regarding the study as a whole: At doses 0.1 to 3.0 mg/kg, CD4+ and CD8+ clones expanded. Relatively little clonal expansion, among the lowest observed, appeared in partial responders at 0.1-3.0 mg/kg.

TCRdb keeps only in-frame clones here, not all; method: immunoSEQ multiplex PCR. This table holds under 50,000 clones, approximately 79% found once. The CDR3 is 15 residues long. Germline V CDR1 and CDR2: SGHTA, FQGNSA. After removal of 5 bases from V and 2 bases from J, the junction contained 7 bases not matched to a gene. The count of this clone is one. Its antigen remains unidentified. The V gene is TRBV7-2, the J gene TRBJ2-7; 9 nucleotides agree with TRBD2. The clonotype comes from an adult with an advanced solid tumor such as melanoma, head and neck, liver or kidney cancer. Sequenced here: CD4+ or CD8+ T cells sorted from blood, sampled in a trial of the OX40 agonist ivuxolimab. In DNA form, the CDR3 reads TGTGCCAGCAGCGGCGGGAGGGGGGGCACCTACGAGCAGTACTTC. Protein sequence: CASSGGRGGTYEQYF.